A selection of T cell receptor beta chains follows, all from one sample in a study of T cell responses to AZD1222 COVID-19 vaccine. This table comes from immunoSEQ multiplex PCR, and its TCRdb copy is limited to in-frame clones, with some not included. Seen here are more than 100,000 clones, about 82% observed once, and the top ten hold less than 9.5%. The sequenced sample was peripheral blood, obtained 28 days after the second dose of the MenACWY control vaccine. The receptors were gathered from an adult who received the MenACWY meningococcal vaccine as a control. CDR3s include the opening cysteine and the closing phenylalanine or tryptophan. The D gene is left open where the match is weak. The size entry is marked missing in some rows and otherwise reads once, few, many or a size class.

abundance	d_gene	v_gene	j_gene	CDR3aa	CDR3nt
once	TRBD1	TRBV5-4	TRBJ2-2	CASSSRQGGFGELFF	TGTGCCAGCAGCTCACGACAGGGGGGTTTCGGGGAGCTGTTTTTT
.	.	TRBV9	TRBJ2-3	CASSVEFGGGSDTQYF	TGTGCCAGCAGCGTAGAATTCGGCGGGGGCTCAGATACGCAGTATTTT
once	TRBD1	TRBV5-5	TRBJ1-1	CASSPRTGWTEAFF	TGTGCCAGCAGCCCCCGGACAGGGTGGACTGAAGCTTTCTTT
.	.	TRBV21-1	TRBJ2-6	CASTQSAGSGANVLTF	TGTGCCAGCACCCAATCCGCGGGGTCTGGGGCCAACGTCCTGACTTTC
.	.	TRBV29-1	TRBJ1-1	CSQEGVLDGEAFF	TGCAGCCAAGAAGGCGTGCTCGACGGTGAAGCTTTCTTT
.	.	TRBV9	TRBJ1-3	CASSVGGRASGNTIYF	TGTGCCAGCAGCGTAGGGGGCAGGGCGAGTGGAAACACCATATATTTT
.	TRBD1	TRBV27	TRBJ1-2	CASSLQGANYGYTF	TGTGCCAGCAGTTTACAGGGGGCTAACTATGGCTACACCTTC
.	.	TRBV28	TRBJ2-1	CASSRSNEQFF	TGTGCCAGCAGTCGAAGCAATGAGCAGTTCTTC
.	TRBD2	TRBV13	TRBJ2-3	CASSSLGLAGADTQYF	TGTGCCAGCAGCTCATTGGGACTAGCGGGAGCAGATACGCAGTATTTT
.	.	TRBV4-1	TRBJ1-1	CASSHVTVNTEAFF	TGCGCCAGCAGCCATGTTACAGTGAACACTGAAGCTTTCTTT
once	.	TRBV2	TRBJ1-2	CASSVWTYGYTF	TGTGCCAGCAGTGTATGGACTTATGGCTACACCTTC
.	TRBD1	TRBV2	TRBJ2-7	CASRETGLYEQYF	TGTGCCAGCAGGGAGACAGGGCTCTACGAGCAGTACTTC
.	TRBD1	TRBV5-4	TRBJ1-2	CASSWSGGGYTF	TGTGCCAGCAGCTGGTCAGGGGGTGGCTACACCTTC
.	.	TRBV28	TRBJ1-6	CASLPGTFGGPHF	TGTGCCAGTTTGCCGGGGACATTTGGTGGTCCCCACTTT
.	.	TRBV5-1	TRBJ1-4	CASSQGTGEEKLFF	TGCGCCAGCAGTCAGGGTACGGGGGAGGAAAAACTGTTTTTT
.	.	TRBV9	TRBJ1-1	CASSVPGPSGLSFF	TGTGCCAGCAGCGTACCGGGACCAAGCGGTTTATCTTTCTTT
.	TRBD1	TRBV5-1	TRBJ2-1	CASSLAGTGGVGEQFF	TGCGCCAGCAGCTTGGCGGGGACAGGGGGCGTCGGGGAGCAGTTCTTC
.	.	TRBV19	TRBJ2-2	CASSPPGHSTGELFF	TGTGCCAGTAGCCCTCCGGGACATAGCACCGGGGAGCTGTTTTTT
.	.	TRBV25-1	TRBJ1-2	CASRGGGGDYGYTF	TGTGCCAGCAGAGGTGGGGGGGGAGACTATGGCTACACCTTC
.	.	TRBV7-2	TRBJ2-1	CASSLVSREPPREQFF	TGTGCCAGCAGCTTAGTGTCCAGAGAACCTCCCCGAGAGCAGTTCTTC
few	TRBD1	TRBV10-3	TRBJ1-5	CAISAGTGTNQPQHF	TGTGCCATCAGTGCCGGGACAGGAACCAATCAGCCCCAGCATTTT
.	.	TRBV7-9	TRBJ2-1	CASSQGRIELEVNQQFF	TGTGCCAGCAGCCAGGGACGGATTGAATTGGAAGTCAACCAGCAGTTCTTC
.	.	TRBV2	TRBJ2-4	CASSDDSVLGGTKNIQYF	TGTGCCAGCAGTGACGACAGTGTCCTGGGTGGGACCAAAAACATTCAGTACTTC
.	.	TRBV10-3	TRBJ2-1	CATLSSYNEQFF	TGTGCCACCCTAAGCTCCTACAATGAGCAGTTCTTC
.	.	TRBV4-1	TRBJ1-1	CASRGTLKNTEAFF	TGCGCCAGTAGGGGTACACTCAAGAACACTGAAGCTTTCTTT
.	.	TRBV30	TRBJ1-6	CAWSLEGDSPLHF	TGTGCCTGGAGTTTAGAGGGGGATTCACCCCTCCACTTT
.	TRBD2	TRBV24-1	TRBJ2-3	CATSDPLGLAATDTQYF	TGTGCCACCAGTGATCCTTTGGGACTAGCGGCCACAGATACGCAGTATTTT
.	.	TRBV19	TRBJ1-3	CASSPGPVSGNTIYF	TGTGCCAGTAGTCCGGGACCCGTCTCGGGAAACACCATATATTTT
.	.	TRBV6-2/TRBV6-3	TRBJ2-1	CASSYYINYSGNEQFF	TGTGCCAGCAGTTACTATATTAATTACTCGGGCAATGAGCAGTTCTTC
few	.	TRBV7-2	TRBJ1-2	CANTLQGANYGYTF	TGTGCCAACACGCTCCAGGGAGCTAACTATGGCTACACCTTC
.	.	TRBV7-8	TRBJ1-3	CASSLVFRGLRSGNTIYF	TGTGCCAGCAGCTTAGTCTTCAGGGGTCTCCGCTCTGGAAACACCATATATTTT
once	.	TRBV15	TRBJ2-2	CATNRRRDNTGELFF	TGTGCCACCAACCGGCGCAGGGACAACACCGGGGAGCTGTTTTTT
.	TRBD2	TRBV4-2	TRBJ2-1	CASSQDLRGTSGFLEQFF	TGTGCCAGCAGCCAAGATCTAAGGGGGACTAGCGGGTTCCTTGAGCAGTTCTTC
.	TRBD1	TRBV5-1	TRBJ1-2	CASSSRTGEGGYTF	TGCGCCAGCAGCTCACGGACAGGGGAGGGCGGCTACACCTTC
.	.	TRBV5-1	TRBJ1-5	CASSFNGMEPQHF	TGCGCCAGCAGCTTTAACGGAATGGAGCCCCAGCATTTT
.	.	TRBV4-3	TRBJ1-1	CASSQEGGQTAFF	TGCGCCAGCAGCCAAGAAGGGGGGCAGACAGCTTTCTTT
.	TRBD1	TRBV7-8	TRBJ1-6	CASSLTTGGANSPLHF	TGTGCCAGCAGCTTAACGACAGGGGGCGCGAATTCACCCCTCCACTTT
.	.	TRBV5-1	TRBJ2-1	CASSFGSRATRNEQFF	TGCGCCAGCAGCTTTGGGTCAAGGGCTACGAGGAATGAGCAGTTCTTC
.	TRBD1	TRBV7-2	TRBJ2-7	CASSITRGQGAGQYF	TGTGCCAGCAGCATTACTCGGGGACAGGGGGCCGGGCAGTACTTC
.	TRBD2	TRBV7-8	TRBJ2-4	CASSLDTSGRGLAKNIQYF	TGTGCCAGCAGCTTAGACACTAGCGGGAGGGGATTAGCCAAAAACATTCAGTACTTC
once	.	TRBV24-1	TRBJ2-3	CATSENGGADTQYF	TGTGCCACCAGTGAGAACGGAGGGGCAGATACGCAGTATTTT
.	.	TRBV9	TRBJ1-2	CASSVAGRDHRYTF	TGTGCCAGCAGCGTAGCCGGCAGGGATCATCGCTACACCTTC
once	TRBD1	TRBV19	TRBJ1-1	CASSPDRIRDTEAFF	TGTGCCAGTAGCCCGGACAGGATTAGGGACACTGAAGCTTTCTTT
once	.	TRBV6-5	TRBJ2-5	CASSHILSLGETQYF	TGTGCCAGCAGCCATATCCTCTCCCTTGGAGAGACCCAGTACTTC
.	.	TRBV29-1	TRBJ2-2	CSVYRTGELFF	TGCAGCGTTTACAGGACCGGGGAGCTGTTTTTT
once	.	TRBV4-3	TRBJ2-3	CASSPRGFADTQYF	TGCGCCAGCAGCCCAAGGGGGTTCGCAGATACGCAGTATTTT
.	.	TRBV5-4	TRBJ2-1	CASSLAGLGGEQFF	TGTGCCAGCAGCTTGGCCGGGTTGGGGGGTGAGCAGTTCTTC
.	TRBD1	TRBV6-6	TRBJ1-5	CAISGQGVNQPQHF	TGTGCCATCTCGGGACAGGGGGTAAATCAGCCCCAGCATTTT
.	.	TRBV3-1/TRBV3-2	TRBJ1-3	CASSQPAATGSSGNTIYF	TGTGCCAGCAGCCAACCAGCGGCGACGGGGTCGTCTGGAAACACCATATATTTT
many	.	TRBV27	TRBJ1-5	CASSKQGQNQPQHF	TGTGCCAGCAGTAAACAGGGTCAGAATCAGCCCCAGCATTTT
.	.	TRBV30	TRBJ2-7	CAWSVATHEQYF	TGTGCCTGGAGTGTGGCCACCCACGAGCAGTACTTC
.	.	TRBV5-1	TRBJ2-3	CASSLSADTQYF	TGCGCCAGCAGCTTGTCCGCAGATACGCAGTATTTT
.	TRBD1	TRBV11-2	TRBJ1-2	CASSLDRVSNYGYTF	TGTGCCAGCAGCTTGGACAGGGTTTCTAACTATGGCTACACCTTC
.	TRBD2	TRBV19	TRBJ2-2	CARPPAPSGFTGELFF	TGTGCCAGGCCCCCCGCGCCTAGCGGGTTCACCGGGGAGCTGTTTTTT